The 17 T cell receptor beta chains below come from one sample, sequenced in a study of vaccination effects on CD4 cells after COVID-19. Expansion with viral peptide pools was applied to antigen-specific CD4+ T cells by the ViraFEST assay prior to sequencing. CD4+ T cell isolation took place after approximately 11 days of culture. Vaccinated recipients, who were negative for nucleocapsid antibodies, had no history of SARS-CoV-2 infection. Libraries were prepared by immunoSEQ multiplex PCR; TCRdb keeps only in-frame clonotypes and omits some of them. The sample gives 25,000 to 30,000 clones, 70% to 80% of which show up once; about 30% is in the top ten. Antigens for these TCRs are unknown. The sequencing used CD4+ T cells from PBMCs cultured with SARS-CoV-2 spike peptides, collected before COVID-19 vaccination. These receptors were obtained from a human donor who received a COVID-19 vaccine.

The chain employs TRBV24-1 and TRBJ2-2, with a tentative D call TRBD1 (6 bases). Germline CDR1 reads KGHDR; CDR2 reads SFDVKD. This CDR3 spans 14 amino acids. Trimming took off 4 bases at V and 6 bases at J, with 11 bases between the two ends. CDR3 in DNA: TGTGCCACCAGTGAAACAGGGTGGGCCGGGGAGCTGTTTTTT. Amino acids: CATSETGWAGELFF.

The V and J genes are TRBV19 and TRBJ2-5; TRBD2 agrees at 11 bases. CDR1 LNHDA and CDR2 SQIVND come from the germline V gene (reference sequence). V trimming: 5 bases; J trimming: 3 bases; junction bases outside the gene matches: 17. This CDR3 is built from 19 residues. The CDR3 nucleotides are TGTGCCAGTAGTTTCACTAGCGGGAGAGGCCTGGCAAAGGAAGAGACCCAGTACTTC. Its translation: CASSFTSGRGLAKEETQYF.

The chain couples TRBV5-1 to TRBJ2-3; tentatively, D is TRBD1 (6 bases). CDR3 length equals 14 residues. CDR1 is SGHRS and CDR2 is YFSETQ in the germline V gene. Deletions cut 6 bases from V and 1 base from J, with 12 bases between. This CDR3 is CASTPSGGTDTQYF. DNA of the CDR3: TGCGCCAGCACGCCCTCAGGGGGCACAGATACGCAGTATTTT.

The chain has TRBV4-3 and TRBJ1-3; D uncertain. The CDR3 totals 14 residues. The V gene lost 1 base and the J gene lost 11 bases, with 15 bases spanning the gap. Germline-derived CDR1 and CDR2 are LGHNA and YSLEER. The CDR3 sequence: CASSQGSSSRAIYF. For the CDR3, the DNA is TGCGCCAGCAGCCAAGGATCGTCCAGCCGCGCCATATATTTT.

V is TRBV23-1 and J is TRBJ1-3; D remains ambiguous. TRBV23-1 is an ORF, with its function uncertain. V lost 6 bases and J 0 bases, leaving 9 bases between the germline ends. There are 14 residues in the CDR3. Here the CDR3 reads CASRGPASGNTIYF. The CDR3, as DNA: TGCGCCAGCAGAGGCCCAGCCTCTGGAAACACCATATATTTT.

The chain recombines TRBV7-2 with TRBJ2-5, with 8 bases lining up with TRBD2. This CDR3 region has 15 residues. CDR1 and CDR2 (germline): SGHTA, FQGNSA. The V and J ends lost 0 bases and 4 bases, in that order; junction bases with no gene match: 4. CDR3 residues: CASSLAGLAGETQYF. CDR3 nucleotides: TGTGCCAGCAGCTTAGCGGGGCTAGCGGGAGAGACCCAGTACTTC. The full variable domain, with the rest looked up from reference TRBV7-2 and TRBJ2-5, is GAGVSQSPSNKVTEKGKDVELRCDPISGHTALYWYRQSLGQGLEFLIYFQGNSAPDKSGLPSDRFSAERTGGSVSTLTIQRTQQEDSAVYLCASSLAGLAGETQYFGPGTRLLVL.

This chain links TRBV19 with TRBJ1-4, with D perhaps matching TRBD1 (5 bases). Trimming left V 3 bases short and J 8 bases short, with 10 bases between. CDR3 length: 13 residues. The germline V gene encodes CDR1 LNHDA and CDR2 SQIVND (reference sequence). The CDR3: CASSIRGREKLFF. In DNA form, the CDR3 reads TGTGCCAGTAGTATCCGGGGGAGAGAAAAACTGTTTTTT.

The gene calls are TRBV7-9 and TRBJ1-5; weak D call: TRBD1 (5 bases). V gave up 3 bases and J gave up 5 bases, with 11 bases separating them. The CDR3 consists of 14 residues. The germline V gene encodes CDR1 SEHNR and CDR2 FQNEAQ (reference sequence). CDR3 DNA: TGTGCCAGCAGCTTCGGTGGGGACTATCAGCCCCAGCATTTT. Encoded protein: CASSFGGDYQPQHF. Full variable domain (outside the CDR3, taken from reference TRBV7-9 and TRBJ1-5): DTGVSQNPRHKITKRGQNVTFRCDPISEHNRLYWYRQTLGQGPEFLTYFQNEAQLEKSRLLSDRFSAERPKGSFSTLEIQRTEQGDSAMYLCASSFGGDYQPQHFGDGTRLSIL.

V gene TRBV4-2 combines with J gene TRBJ1-4, with D unresolved. The CDR3 contains 14 residues. V lost 0 bases to trimming and J lost 8 bases, with 10 bases between them. From germline, CDR1 is LGHNA and CDR2 YNFKEQ. CDR3 in DNA: TGTGCCAGCAGCCAAGAGCGAGGCCAGGAAAAACTGTTTTTT. Translation: CASSQERGQEKLFF.

The table lists this clone with a few counts. One end of the junction does not line up with germline, which may come from a read error. Here the CDR3 reads CASSQATERASAF. CDR3 in DNA: TGCGCCAGCAGCCAAGCGACTGAGCGGGCTTCTGCCTTC. This sequence joins TRBV4-3 and TRBJ1-2, with D uncertain. This CDR3 has 13 amino acids. Looked up from germline, CDR1 is LGHNA and CDR2 is YSLEER.

This clone showed up just once. The rearrangement uses TRBV2 and TRBJ1-1; TRBD1 might be the D (5 bases). The germline CDR1 and CDR2 sequences are SNHLY and FYNNEI. The CDR3 loop spans 13 amino acids. Trimming removed 7 bases at V and 1 base at J, with 10 bases between. CDR3 nucleotides: TGTGCCAGCACACGGGGGAGGAACACTGAAGCTTTCTTT. Its translation is CASTRGRNTEAFF.

This clone showed up just a few times. Here the CDR3 reads CAWSNLRSYGYTF. The DNA of the CDR3 is TGTGCCTGGAGTAATCTGCGATCCTATGGCTACACCTTC. The rearrangement links TRBV30 to TRBJ1-2; D is undetermined. The CDR3 contains 13 residues. From germline, CDR1 is GTSNPN and CDR2 SVGIG (reference sequence). Deletions cut 2 bases from V and 4 bases from J, with 11 bases between. Complete variable domain (other parts from reference TRBV30 and TRBJ1-2): SQTIHQWPATLVQPVGSPLSLECTVEGTSNPNLYWYRQAAGRGLQLLFYSVGIGQISSEVPQNLSASRPQDRQFILSSKKLLLSDSGFYLCAWSNLRSYGYTFGSGTRLTVV.

CDR3 nucleotide sequence: TGTGCCAGCAGTCCGCAGGAGAGGTGGGATCTAGCGCACTACGAGCAGTACTTC. Its protein product is CASSPQERWDLAHYEQYF. The rearrangement uses TRBV25-1 and TRBJ2-7; a weak D match, TRBD2 (6 bases). CDR3 size: 18 residues. The V end lost 5 bases, the J end lost 3 bases, and 26 bases lay between the germline ends. Germline CDR1 reads MGHDK; CDR2 reads SYGVNS.

The J gene is TRBJ1-6, the V gene TRBV5-1; D not resolved. The CDR3 has 16 residues. Germline V gene data show CDR1 as SGHRS and CDR2 as YFSETQ. Trimming stripped 0 bases from V and 7 bases from J, with 14 bases between. CDR3 nucleotides: TGCGCCAGCAGCTTGGATGCCGGGCAGGACAATTCACCCCTCCACTTT. It is translated as CASSLDAGQDNSPLHF.

The V gene is TRBV19, the J gene TRBJ2-7; 12 bases fit TRBD1. Per germline, CDR1 LNHDA and CDR2 SQIVND (reference sequence). V gave up 1 base and J gave up 6 bases; unmatched junction bases: 4. The CDR3 totals 15 residues. The DNA of the CDR3 is TGTGCCAGTAGTATAGTGGGACAGGGGGCTGGCGAGCAGTACTTC. Protein: CASSIVGQGAGEQYF.

This chain connects TRBV3-1 (or the pseudogene TRBV3-2) to TRBJ1-1, with D hard to call. This CDR3 contains 11 residues. V was shortened by 2 bases and J by 4 bases, with 2 bases between the two germline ends. Germline assignment: CDR1 LGHDT and CDR2 YNNKEL (reference sequence). The CDR3 DNA is TGTGCCAGCAGCCAATTCACTGAAGCTTTCTTT. Translation: CASSQFTEAFF.

The chain links TRBV6-2 or TRBV6-3 to TRBJ2-1, with TRBD2 matching over 9 bases. CDR3 length equals 15 residues. Germline CDR1 MNHEY, CDR2 SVGEGT. V was pared by 5 bases and J by 4 bases, with 6 bases of the junction left unmatched. CDR3 protein: CASSRSGGPYNEQFF. In DNA form, the CDR3 reads TGTGCCAGCAGTAGGAGCGGGGGGCCTTACAATGAGCAGTTCTTC.